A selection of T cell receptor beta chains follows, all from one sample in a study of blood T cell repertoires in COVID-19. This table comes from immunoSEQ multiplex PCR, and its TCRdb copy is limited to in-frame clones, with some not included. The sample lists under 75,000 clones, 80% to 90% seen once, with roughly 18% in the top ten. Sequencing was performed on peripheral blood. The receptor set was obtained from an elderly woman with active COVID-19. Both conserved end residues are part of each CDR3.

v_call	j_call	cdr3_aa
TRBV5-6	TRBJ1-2	CASVFGAGDGYTF
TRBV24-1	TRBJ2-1	CATSDSEGRDYNEQFF
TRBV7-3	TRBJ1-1	CASSPQGGGYTEAFF
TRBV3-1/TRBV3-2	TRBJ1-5	CASSQLTDRVSQPQHF
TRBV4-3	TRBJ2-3	CASSQVLASGGDTQYF
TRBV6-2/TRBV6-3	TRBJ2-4	CASSKRGTKNIQYF
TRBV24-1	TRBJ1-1	CATSDYGGEAFF
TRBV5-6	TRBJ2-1	CASGRRFSGGNEQFF
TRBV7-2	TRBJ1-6	CASSTGFFNSPLHF
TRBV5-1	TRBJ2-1	CASSFGLAGGYYNEQFF
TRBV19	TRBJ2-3	CASSIGQGAQYF
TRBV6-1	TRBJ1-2	CASSEGRVTGGLYGYTF
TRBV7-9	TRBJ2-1	CASSLGRGGLSEQFF
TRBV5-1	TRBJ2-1	CASSLVGTSVYEQFF
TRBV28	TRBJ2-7	CASSLGGTGGDEQYF
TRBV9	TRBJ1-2	CASSSDYGYTF
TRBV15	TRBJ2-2	CATSKAGVAGELFF
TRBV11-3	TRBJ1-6	CASSLDLYRGLALNSPLHF
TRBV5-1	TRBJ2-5	CASSVPGLQETQYF
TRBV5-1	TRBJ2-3	CASSSTLAGATDTQYF
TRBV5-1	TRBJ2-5	CASSLAETQYF
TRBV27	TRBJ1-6	CASRSGTVGNSPLHF
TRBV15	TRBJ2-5	CATSRQTGIQETQYF
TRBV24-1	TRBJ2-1	CATSDLHPAGALSYNEQFF
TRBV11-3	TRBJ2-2	CASSPSGGGPGTGELFF
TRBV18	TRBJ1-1	CASSRDRDGAFF
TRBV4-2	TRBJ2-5	CASSQAVQEETQYF
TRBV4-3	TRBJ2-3	CASSHTDRDLTDTQYF
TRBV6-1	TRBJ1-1	CASSEFTGGNTEAFF
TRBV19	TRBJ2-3	CASSLRGSGGSKADTQYF
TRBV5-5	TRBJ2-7	CASSYRWDLGHYEQYF
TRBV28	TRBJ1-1	CASSSLGTSNTEAFF
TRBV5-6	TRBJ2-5	CASSSRATQYF
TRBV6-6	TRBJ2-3	CASSWEGGASTDTQYF
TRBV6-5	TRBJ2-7	CASSLREDYEQYF
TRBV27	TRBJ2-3	CASIRWGLTDTQYF
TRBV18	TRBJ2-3	CASSPPNAGATDTQYF
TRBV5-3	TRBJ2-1	CARSSSPGQGNNEQFF
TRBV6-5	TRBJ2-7	CASSKPQGGEQYF
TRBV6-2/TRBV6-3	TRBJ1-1	CASSYSLWTGANTEAFF
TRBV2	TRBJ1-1	CASSVLDSNTEAFF
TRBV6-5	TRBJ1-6	CASRAWANNSPLHF
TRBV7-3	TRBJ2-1	CASSLLAGGSSSYNEQFF
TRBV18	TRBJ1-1	CASSRTGGDTEAFF
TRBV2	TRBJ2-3	CASGESVDTQYF